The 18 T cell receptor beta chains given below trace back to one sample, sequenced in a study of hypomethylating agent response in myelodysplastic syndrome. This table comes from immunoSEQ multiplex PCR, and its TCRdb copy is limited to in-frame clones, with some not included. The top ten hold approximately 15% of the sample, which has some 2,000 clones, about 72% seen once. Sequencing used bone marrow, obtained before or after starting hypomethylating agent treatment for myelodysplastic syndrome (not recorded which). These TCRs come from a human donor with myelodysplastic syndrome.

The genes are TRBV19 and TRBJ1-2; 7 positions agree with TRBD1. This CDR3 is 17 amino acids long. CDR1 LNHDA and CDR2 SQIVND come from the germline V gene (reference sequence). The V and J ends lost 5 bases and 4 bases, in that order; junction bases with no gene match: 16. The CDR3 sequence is CASSRQGYYPRIYGYTF. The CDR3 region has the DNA TGTGCCAGTAGTCGACAGGGTTACTACCCCAGGATCTATGGCTACACCTTC. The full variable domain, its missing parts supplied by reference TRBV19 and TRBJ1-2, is DGGITQSPKYLFRKEGQNVTLSCEQNLNHDAMYWYRQDPGQGLRLIYYSQIVNDFQKGDIAEGYSVSREKKESFPLTVTSAQKNPTAFYLCASSRQGYYPRIYGYTFGSGTRLTVV.

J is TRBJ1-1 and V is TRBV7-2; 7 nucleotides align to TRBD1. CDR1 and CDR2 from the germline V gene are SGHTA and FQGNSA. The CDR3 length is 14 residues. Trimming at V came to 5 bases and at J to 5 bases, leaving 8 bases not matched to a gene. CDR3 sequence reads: CASSTGPGGTEAFF. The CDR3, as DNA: TGTGCCAGCAGCACAGGCCCAGGGGGGACTGAAGCTTTCTTT.

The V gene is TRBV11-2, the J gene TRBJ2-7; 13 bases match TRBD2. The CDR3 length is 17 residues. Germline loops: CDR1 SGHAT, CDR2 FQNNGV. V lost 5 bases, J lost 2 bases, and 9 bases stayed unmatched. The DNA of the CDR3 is TGTGCCAGCAGCAGGACTAGCGGGGGCGCTACCACCTACGAGCAGTACTTC. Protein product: CASSRTSGGATTYEQYF. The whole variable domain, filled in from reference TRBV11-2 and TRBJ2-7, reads EAGVAQSPRYKIIEKRQSVAFWCNPISGHATLYWYQQILGQGPKLLIQFQNNGVVDDSQLPKDRFSAERLKGVDSTLKIQPAKLEDSAVYLCASSRTSGGATTYEQYFGPGTRLTVT.

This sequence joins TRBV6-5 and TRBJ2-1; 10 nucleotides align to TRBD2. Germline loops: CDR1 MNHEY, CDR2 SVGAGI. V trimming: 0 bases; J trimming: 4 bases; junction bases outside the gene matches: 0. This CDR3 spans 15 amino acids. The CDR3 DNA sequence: TGTGCCAGCAGTTACTCAGCGGGGGGGTACAATGAGCAGTTCTTC. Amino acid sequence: CASSYSAGGYNEQFF.

The CDR3 loop is CASRLEWRRAPPPEQYF. The CDR3 nucleotides are TGTGCAAGTCGCTTAGAATGGCGGCGGGCTCCGCCCCCCGAGCAGTACTTC. The chain couples TRBV12-2 to TRBJ2-7; the table's D call TRBD2 went unverified against the DNA. TRBV12-2 is shown as a pseudogene. The CDR3 covers 17 residues.

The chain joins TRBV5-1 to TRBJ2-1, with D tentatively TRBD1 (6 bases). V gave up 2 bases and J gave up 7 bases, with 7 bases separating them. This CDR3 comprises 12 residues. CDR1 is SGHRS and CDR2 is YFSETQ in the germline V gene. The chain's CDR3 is CASSFDRNEQFF. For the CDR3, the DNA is TGCGCCAGCAGCTTTGACAGGAATGAGCAGTTCTTC.

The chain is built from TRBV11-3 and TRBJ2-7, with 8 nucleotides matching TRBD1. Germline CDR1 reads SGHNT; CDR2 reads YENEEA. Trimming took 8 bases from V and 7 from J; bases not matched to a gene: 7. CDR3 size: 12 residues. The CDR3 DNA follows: TGTGCCAGCTCTGGGACAGGACATGAGCAGTACTTC. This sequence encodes CASSGTGHEQYF.

As DNA, the CDR3 is TGCGCCAGCAGCCAAGTTTGGCCCCCGGAAACAGATACGCAGTATTTT. This encodes CASSQVWPPETDTQYF. The V call is TRBV4-3, the J call TRBJ2-3; D remains ambiguous. CDR3 size: 16 residues. CDR1 and CDR2 from the germline V gene are LGHNA and YSLEER. The V end lost 1 base, the J end lost 3 bases, and 14 bases lay between the germline ends.

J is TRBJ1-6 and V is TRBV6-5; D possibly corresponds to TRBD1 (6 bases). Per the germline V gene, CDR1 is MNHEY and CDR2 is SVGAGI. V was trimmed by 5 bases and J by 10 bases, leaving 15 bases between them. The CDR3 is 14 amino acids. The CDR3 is CASSGRQGQSPLHF. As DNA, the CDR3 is TGTGCCAGCAGTGGGCGCCAGGGGCAGTCACCCCTCCACTTT.

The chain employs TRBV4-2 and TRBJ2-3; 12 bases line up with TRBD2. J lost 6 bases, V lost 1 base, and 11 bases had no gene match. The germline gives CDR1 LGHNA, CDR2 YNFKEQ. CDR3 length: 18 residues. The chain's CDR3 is CASSQVPLAGGPGDTQYF. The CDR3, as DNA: TGTGCCAGCAGCCAAGTCCCCCTAGCGGGGGGGCCGGGTGATACGCAGTATTTT.

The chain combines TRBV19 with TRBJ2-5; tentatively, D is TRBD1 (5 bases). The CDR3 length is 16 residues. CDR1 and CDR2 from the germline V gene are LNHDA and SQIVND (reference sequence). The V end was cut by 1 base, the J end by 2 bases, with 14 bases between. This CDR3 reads CASSIAATGLQETQYF. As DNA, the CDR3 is TGTGCCAGTAGTATAGCGGCTACAGGTCTTCAAGAGACCCAGTACTTC.

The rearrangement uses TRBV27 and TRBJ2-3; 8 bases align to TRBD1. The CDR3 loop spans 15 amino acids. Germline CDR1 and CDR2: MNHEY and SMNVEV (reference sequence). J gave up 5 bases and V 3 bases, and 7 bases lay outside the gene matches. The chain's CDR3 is CASSLTGVGGDTQYF. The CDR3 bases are TGTGCCAGCAGTTTGACAGGGGTCGGAGGAGATACGCAGTATTTT.

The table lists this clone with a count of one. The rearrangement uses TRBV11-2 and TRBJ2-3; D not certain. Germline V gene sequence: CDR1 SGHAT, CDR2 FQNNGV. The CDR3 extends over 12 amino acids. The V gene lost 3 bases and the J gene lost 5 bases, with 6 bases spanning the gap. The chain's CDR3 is CASSLDGDTQYF. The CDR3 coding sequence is TGTGCCAGCAGCTTGGATGGAGATACGCAGTATTTT.

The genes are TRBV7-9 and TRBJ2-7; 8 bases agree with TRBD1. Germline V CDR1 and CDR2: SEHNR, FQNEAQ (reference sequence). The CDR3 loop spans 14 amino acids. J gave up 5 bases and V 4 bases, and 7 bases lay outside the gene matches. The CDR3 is CASSSRTGRDEQYF. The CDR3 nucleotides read TGTGCCAGCAGCTCCCGGACAGGGCGTGACGAGCAGTACTTC. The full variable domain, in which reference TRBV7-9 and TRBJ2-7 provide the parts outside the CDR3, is DTGVSQNPRHKITKRGQNVTFRCDPISEHNRLYWYRQTLGQGPEFLTYFQNEAQLEKSRLLSDRFSAERPKGSFSTLEIQRTEQGDSAMYLCASSSRTGRDEQYFGPGTRLTVT.

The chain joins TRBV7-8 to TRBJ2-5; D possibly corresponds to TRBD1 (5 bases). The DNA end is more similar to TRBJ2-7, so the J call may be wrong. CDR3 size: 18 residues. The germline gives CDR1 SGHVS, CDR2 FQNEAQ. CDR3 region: CASSWAARAATSSYEQYF. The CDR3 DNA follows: TGTGCCAGCAGCTGGGCCGCCAGGGCAGCAACGAGCTCCTACGAGCAGTACTTC.

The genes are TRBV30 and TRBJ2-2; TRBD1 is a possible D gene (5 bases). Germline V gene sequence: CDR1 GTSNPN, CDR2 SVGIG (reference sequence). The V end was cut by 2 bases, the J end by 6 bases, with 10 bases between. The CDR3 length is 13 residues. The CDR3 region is CAWSPRVSGELFF. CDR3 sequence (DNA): TGTGCCTGGAGTCCCAGGGTTTCCGGGGAGCTGTTTTTT.

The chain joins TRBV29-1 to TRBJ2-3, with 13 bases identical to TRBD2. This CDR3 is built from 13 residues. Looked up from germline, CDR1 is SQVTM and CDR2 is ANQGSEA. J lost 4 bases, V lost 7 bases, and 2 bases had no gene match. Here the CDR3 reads CSGTSGGSDTQYF. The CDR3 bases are TGCAGCGGGACTAGCGGGGGCTCAGATACGCAGTATTTT.

The CDR3 sequence: CASSPGGGTSNEKLFF. The CDR3 DNA sequence: TGTGCCAGCAGCCCCGGCGGGGGTACTTCTAATGAAAAACTGTTTTTT. V gene TRBV4-2 combines with J gene TRBJ1-4; a possible D gene is TRBD1 (5 bases). Trimming cost V 4 bases and J 3 bases, with 15 bases left between them. Germline-derived CDR1 and CDR2 are LGHNA and YNFKEQ. The CDR3 spans 16 residues.